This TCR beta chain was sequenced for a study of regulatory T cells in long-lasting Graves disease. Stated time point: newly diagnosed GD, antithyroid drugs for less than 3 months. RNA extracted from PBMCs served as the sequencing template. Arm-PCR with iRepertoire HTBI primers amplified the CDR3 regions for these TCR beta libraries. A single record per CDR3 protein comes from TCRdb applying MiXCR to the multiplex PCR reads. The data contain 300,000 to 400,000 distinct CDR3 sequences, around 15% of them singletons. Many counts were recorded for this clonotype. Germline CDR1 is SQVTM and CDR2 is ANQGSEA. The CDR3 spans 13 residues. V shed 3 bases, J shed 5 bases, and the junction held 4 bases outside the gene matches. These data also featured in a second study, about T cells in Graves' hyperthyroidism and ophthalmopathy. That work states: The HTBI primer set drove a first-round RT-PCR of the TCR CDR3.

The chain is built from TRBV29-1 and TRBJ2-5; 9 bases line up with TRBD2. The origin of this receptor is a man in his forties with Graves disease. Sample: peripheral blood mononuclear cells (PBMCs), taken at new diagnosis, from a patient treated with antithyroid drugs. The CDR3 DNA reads TGCAGCGTTGATGAGGCGGGGGGGGAGACCCAGTACTTC. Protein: CSVDEAGGETQYF. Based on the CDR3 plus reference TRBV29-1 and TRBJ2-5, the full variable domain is SAVISQKPSRDICQRGTSLTIQCQVDSQVTMMFWYRQQPGQSLTLIATANQGSEATYESGFVIDKFPISRPNLTFSTLTVSNMSPEDSSIYLCSVDEAGGETQYFGPGTRLLVL.